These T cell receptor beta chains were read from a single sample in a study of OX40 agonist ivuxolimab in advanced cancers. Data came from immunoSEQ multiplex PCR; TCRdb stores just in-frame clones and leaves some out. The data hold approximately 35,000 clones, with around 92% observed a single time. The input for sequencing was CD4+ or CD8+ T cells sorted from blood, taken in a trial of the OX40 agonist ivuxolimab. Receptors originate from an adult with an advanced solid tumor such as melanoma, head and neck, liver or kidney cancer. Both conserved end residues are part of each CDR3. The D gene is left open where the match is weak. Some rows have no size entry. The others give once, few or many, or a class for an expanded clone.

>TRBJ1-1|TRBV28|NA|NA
CASSLTGNTEAFF
TGTGCCAGCAGTTTGACAGGGAACACTGAAGCTTTCTTT
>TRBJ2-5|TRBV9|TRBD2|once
CASTYSGRAGETQYF
TGTGCCAGCACTTATAGCGGGAGGGCGGGGGAGACCCAGTACTTC
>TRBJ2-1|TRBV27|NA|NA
CASSFDGSSYNEQFF
TGTGCCAGCAGTTTCGACGGGAGCTCCTACAATGAGCAGTTCTTC
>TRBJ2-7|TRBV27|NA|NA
CASSLSLDPQDEQYF
TGTGCCAGCAGTTTATCTTTAGACCCCCAGGACGAGCAGTACTTC
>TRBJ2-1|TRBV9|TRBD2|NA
CASSAYLGREFNNEQFF
TGTGCCAGCAGCGCCTACCTCGGGCGGGAGTTTAACAATGAGCAGTTCTTC
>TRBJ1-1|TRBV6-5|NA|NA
CASSLETDLNTEAFF
TGTGCCAGCAGTTTAGAGACAGATTTAAACACTGAAGCTTTCTTT
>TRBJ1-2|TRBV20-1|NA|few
CSLPGSYGYTF
TGCAGTTTACCAGGCTCCTATGGCTACACCTTC
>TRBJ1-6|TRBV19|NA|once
CASSARVSNSPLHF
TGTGCCAGTAGTGCCAGGGTATCTAATTCACCCCTCCACTTT
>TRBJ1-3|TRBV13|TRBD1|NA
CASSLSDRDSGNTIYF
TGTGCCAGCAGCTTATCGGACAGGGACTCTGGAAACACCATATATTTT
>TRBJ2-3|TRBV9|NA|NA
CASGKGTDTQYF
TGTGCCAGCGGGAAGGGCACAGATACGCAGTATTTT
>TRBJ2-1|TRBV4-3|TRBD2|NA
CASSLSGSSYNEQFF
TGCGCCAGCAGCCTTAGCGGGAGCTCCTACAATGAGCAGTTCTTC
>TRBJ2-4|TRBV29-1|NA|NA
CSAVTKNIQYF
TGCAGCGCTGTAACTAAAAACATTCAGTACTTC